The text below deals with one TCR beta chain. This CDR3 is 15 amino acids long. Germline V gene sequence: CDR1 SGHRS, CDR2 YFSETQ. Trimming cost V 0 bases and J 6 bases; bases outside gene matches: 5. These data originate in a study of blood T cell repertoires in COVID-19. Study-level background: COVID-19 samples, acute and convalescent, were from the United States, Italy and Spain. The cDNA or gDNA used as material had been derived from T cells, B-cell-depleted T cells, or PBMCs.

Source study methods: Reference gene primer amplification gave nucleated cell count estimates. Some clones are missing from TCRdb's copy, which holds only in-frame ones; the method was immunoSEQ multiplex PCR. The DNA gave D and trimming, while V, J and clone size come from that table. The sample gives tens of thousands of clones, about 89% of which show up once; about 24% is in the top ten. The V and J genes are TRBV5-1 and TRBJ2-3, with TRBD2 matching 9 bases. The material sequenced was peripheral blood. The receptor's source is a man over 45 with active or convalescent COVID-19. The chain's CDR3 is CASSLASGVSDTQYF. The CDR3 DNA reads TGCGCCAGCAGCTTGGCTAGCGGGGTCTCTGATACGCAGTATTTT.